The 29 T cell receptor beta chains listed next were all sequenced from one sample in a study of CD8 T cells in Susac syndrome. RNA, at about 0.5 to 1 ug, was reverse transcribed with random hexamers. TCRdb ran MiXCR on the immunoSEQ multiplex PCR reads and lists one entry per CDR3 protein. The sample records 150,000 to 200,000 distinct CDR3 sequences, around 94% being singletons. The sequenced sample consisted of CD4+ T cells from PBMCs. Receptor source: a human donor in good health.

This chain joins TRBV9 and TRBJ1-2; 8 bases map to TRBD1. CDR1 and CDR2 (germline): SGDLS, YYNGEE. This CDR3 has 13 amino acids. V gave up 0 bases and J gave up 8 bases; unmatched junction bases: 3. CDR3 nucleotide sequence: TGTGCCAGCAGCGTAGCGACAGGGGAGGGCTACACCTTC. Its protein is CASSVATGEGYTF.

V and J are TRBV20-1 and TRBJ2-5; D remains unclear. The germline gives CDR1 DFQATT, CDR2 SNEGSKA (reference sequence). This CDR3 has 13 amino acids. V gave up 3 bases and J gave up 1 base, with 9 bases separating them. The CDR3 loop is CSARVGFQETQYF. CDR3 nucleotide sequence: TGCAGTGCTAGGGTTGGTTTCCAAGAGACCCAGTACTTC.

V and J are TRBV4-2 and TRBJ1-2; D unclear. CDR3 length equals 15 residues. Germline V gene data show CDR1 as LGHNA and CDR2 as YNFKEQ. The V gene lost 0 bases and the J gene lost 2 bases, with 10 bases spanning the gap. In nucleotides, the CDR3 is TGTGCCAGCAGCCAAGATTTGGCGGGAAACTATGGCTACACCTTC. Translated, it gives CASSQDLAGNYGYTF.

The CDR3 region has the DNA TGTGCCAGCAGCTTGGGGGCAGCTCTAGCCAAAAACATTCAGTACTTC. Its protein is CASSLGAALAKNIQYF. V is TRBV5-6 and J is TRBJ2-4; the D is unclear. This CDR3 contains 16 residues. V dropped 0 bases and J dropped 0 bases, with 10 bases sitting between them. From germline, CDR1 is SGHDT and CDR2 YYEEEE.

The genes are TRBV20-1 and TRBJ1-2; 8 bases match TRBD1. V lost 6 bases and J lost 8; bases outside the gene matches: 17. The CDR3 has 15 amino acids. CDR1 is DFQATT, CDR2 SNEGSKA, per germline (reference sequence). The DNA for the CDR3 is TGCAGTGCGACATCAGGGCAGGGGGCAGCGGAGGGCTACACCTTC. Its translation is CSATSGQGAAEGYTF.

V gene TRBV3-1 combines with J gene TRBJ2-1; 7 bases match TRBD2. Per germline, CDR1 LGHDT and CDR2 YNNKEL (reference sequence). The CDR3 covers 13 residues. Trimming took 6 bases from V and 6 from J; bases not matched to a gene: 5. Here the CDR3 DNA reads TGTGCCAGCAGACTCTCGGGGGGCAATGAGCAGTTCTTC. Encoded protein: CASRLSGGNEQFF.

In its sample, this clonotype was seen once. V is TRBV20-1 and J is TRBJ2-5; 9 positions match TRBD2. The CDR3 runs to 14 residues. V lost 6 bases to trimming and J lost 7 bases; unmatched junction nucleotides: 12. Germline loops: CDR1 DFQATT, CDR2 SNEGSKA (reference sequence). CDR3 sequence: CSAQYPGLAGTQYF. The CDR3 DNA sequence: TGCAGTGCACAATATCCGGGACTAGCAGGGACCCAGTACTTC.

The chain employs TRBV29-1 and TRBJ2-7, with D possibly matching TRBD1 (5 bases). V dropped 2 bases and J dropped 3 bases, with 14 bases sitting between them. Germline CDR1 and CDR2: SQVTM and ANQGSEA. CDR3 size: 14 residues. The CDR3 DNA follows: TGCAGCGTTGAATCCCAGGGTGGTCTCTACGAGCAGTACTTC. This encodes CSVESQGGLYEQYF.

The J gene is TRBJ1-1, the V gene TRBV29-1; D is perhaps TRBD1 (5 bases). Germline V gene sequence: CDR1 SQVTM, CDR2 ANQGSEA. The CDR3 covers 12 residues. Trimming pared 6 bases from V and 0 bases from J, leaving 8 bases between. DNA for the CDR3: TGCAGCGTACGGGACCTGAACACTGAAGCTTTCTTT. It encodes CSVRDLNTEAFF.

The J gene is TRBJ2-2, the V gene TRBV18; TRBD1 might be the D (5 bases). The CDR3 sequence is 16 residues long. Germline assignment: CDR1 KGHSH and CDR2 LQKENI. Between the trimmed V and J ends, which lost 3 bases and 3 bases, there was a span of 14 bases. The CDR3 sequence: CASSPRTPLDTGELFF. CDR3 bases: TGTGCCAGCTCACCTAGGACACCCCTAGACACCGGGGAGCTGTTTTTT.

The chain uses TRBV25-1 and TRBJ1-5; D call uncertain. The V end lost 4 bases, the J end lost 0 bases, and 13 bases lay between the germline ends. The CDR3 runs 16 residues. Germline V gene sequence: CDR1 MGHDK, CDR2 SYGVNS. CDR3 residues: CASSAGSRSSNQPQHF. The DNA for the CDR3 is TGTGCCAGCAGTGCGGGCAGTCGATCTAGCAATCAGCCCCAGCATTTT.

The V gene is TRBV2, the J gene TRBJ1-6; TRBD1 is a possible D gene (6 bases). Between the trimmed V and J ends, which lost 2 bases and 8 bases, there was a span of 10 bases. Germline CDR1 reads SNHLY; CDR2 reads FYNNEI. The CDR3 length is 14 residues. The CDR3 region has the DNA TGTGCCAGCAGTGAACCGACAGGCCATTCACCCCTCCACTTT. Its translation is CASSEPTGHSPLHF.

This chain joins TRBV4-3 and TRBJ2-5; 7 bases align to TRBD1. V was clipped by 4 bases and J by 2 bases; unmatched bases: 10. This CDR3 comprises 16 residues. Germline V gene sequence: CDR1 LGHNA, CDR2 YSLEER. The CDR3 region is CASSPHSTGQQETQYF. Here the CDR3 DNA reads TGCGCCAGCAGCCCCCATTCGACAGGGCAACAAGAGACCCAGTACTTC.

The chain uses TRBV2 and TRBJ1-2; the D gene is possibly TRBD1 (6 bases). Per germline, CDR1 SNHLY and CDR2 FYNNEI. The CDR3 length is 12 residues. The V end was cut by 5 bases, the J end by 4 bases, with 8 bases between. CDR3 DNA: TGTGCCAGCAGTCGGGACACCTATGGCTACACCTTC. Its protein product is CASSRDTYGYTF.

The V call is TRBV24-1, the J call TRBJ2-3, with D perhaps TRBD2 (6 bases). Germline V CDR1 and CDR2: KGHDR, SFDVKD. Trimming took 3 bases from V and 6 from J, leaving 9 bases between them. The CDR3 sequence is 13 residues long. The CDR3 is CATSDARGDTQYF. DNA of the CDR3: TGTGCCACCAGTGATGCCCGGGGGGATACGCAGTATTTT.

This rearrangement joins TRBV3-1 to TRBJ2-5; a possible D gene is TRBD1 (6 bases). The CDR3 has 14 residues. The V and J ends lost 1 base and 4 bases respectively, with 10 bases between them. CDR1 and CDR2 from the germline V gene are LGHDT and YNNKEL (reference sequence). The CDR3 loop is CASSQGRGGETQYF. DNA for the CDR3: TGTGCCAGCAGCCAAGGAAGAGGGGGAGAGACCCAGTACTTC.

V and J are TRBV9 and TRBJ1-1, with D maybe TRBD1 (6 bases). The germline V and J ends were trimmed by 0 bases and 3 bases, with 15 bases remaining between them. This CDR3 comprises 16 residues. Germline V gives CDR1 SGDLS, CDR2 YYNGEE. The CDR3 DNA sequence: TGTGCCAGCAGCGTAGCTGGGGGGGGCGTTGACACTGAAGCTTTCTTT. Translation gives CASSVAGGGVDTEAFF.

The rearrangement joins TRBV29-1 to TRBJ1-2; tentative D call: TRBD1 (5 bases). The CDR3 is 13 residues long. Germline CDR1 is SQVTM and CDR2 is ANQGSEA. Trimming removed 3 bases at V and 1 base at J, with 9 bases between. The DNA for the CDR3 is TGCAGCGTTGATCAGGGTAGTAACTATGGCTACACCTTC. Residues: CSVDQGSNYGYTF.

This clonotype showed up just a few times. One end of the junction does not line up with germline, which may come from a read error. This sequence joins TRBV5-1 and TRBJ2-7; 8 nucleotides line up with TRBD1. The germline CDR1 and CDR2 sequences are SGHRS and YFSETQ. The CDR3 is 13 amino acids. The CDR3 DNA reads TGTGCCAGCAGCTTAGGACAGGGTGACGAGCAGTACTTC. It is translated as CASSLGQGDEQYF.

The J gene is TRBJ1-2, the V gene TRBV4-2, with D possibly matching TRBD1 (5 bases). The CDR3 totals 13 residues. CDR1 and CDR2 (germline): LGHNA, YNFKEQ. V gave up 1 base and J gave up 7 bases, with 10 bases separating them. The CDR3: CASSQARATGYTF. The CDR3 nucleotides are TGTGCCAGCAGCCAAGCCAGGGCGACTGGCTACACCTTC.

The chain carries TRBV7-8 and TRBJ1-2, with a tentative D call TRBD1 (5 bases). The CDR3 has 14 residues. CDR1 SGHVS and CDR2 FQNEAQ come from the germline V gene. Trimming took 5 bases from V and 0 from J, leaving 10 bases between them. CDR3 nucleotide sequence: TGTGCCAGCAGCGGGGACCGAGCTAACTATGGCTACACCTTC. It is translated as CASSGDRANYGYTF.

The chain has TRBV11-2 and TRBJ1-6, with D perhaps TRBD1 (5 bases). V lost 0 bases, J lost 9 bases, and 15 bases lay in between. This CDR3 is built from 16 residues. Germline CDR1 SGHAT, CDR2 FQNNGV. The CDR3 nucleotides are TGTGCCAGCAGCTTAGACCCCGCAGGGCCGGTTTCACCCCTCCACTTT. It yields the protein CASSLDPAGPVSPLHF. Filled out from reference TRBV11-2 and TRBJ1-6, the complete variable domain reads EAGVAQSPRYKIIEKRQSVAFWCNPISGHATLYWYQQILGQGPKLLIQFQNNGVVDDSQLPKDRFSAERLKGVDSTLKIQPAKLEDSAVYLCASSLDPAGPVSPLHFGNGTRLTVT.

The V and J genes are TRBV6-2 or TRBV6-3 and TRBJ2-1; TRBD1 aligns across 8 bases. V shed 6 bases and J 2 bases; nucleotides not matched to a gene: 15. The germline gives CDR1 MNHEY, CDR2 SVGEGT. This CDR3 contains 18 residues. The CDR3 protein is CASRQGAGTGGAYNEQFF. The DNA for the CDR3 is TGTGCCAGCAGACAAGGCGCTGGGACAGGCGGAGCCTACAATGAGCAGTTCTTC.

The chain joins TRBV7-9 to TRBJ2-5, with 8 bases fitting TRBD1. Germline CDR1 and CDR2: SEHNR and FQNEAQ (reference sequence). This CDR3 contains 15 residues. The ends lost 5 bases at V and 1 base at J; junction bases unmatched: 6. The CDR3, as DNA: TGTGCCAGCAGCCAGGACAGGGTAATCCAAGAGACCCAGTACTTC. This codes for CASSQDRVIQETQYF.

The chain recombines TRBV25-1 with TRBJ2-1; D may be TRBD1 (6 bases). The CDR3 is made up of 12 amino acids. V lost 8 bases, J lost 9 bases, and 14 bases lay in between. Germline V gene sequence: CDR1 MGHDK, CDR2 SYGVNS. DNA of the CDR3: TGTGCCAGCCGGGTTACAGGGTCTGAGCAGTTCTTC. It is translated as CASRVTGSEQFF.

The CDR3 nucleotides are TGTGCCAGCAGCCGTAACCGGGACAGCTATGGCTACACCTTC. Residues: CASSRNRDSYGYTF. The chain recombines TRBV3-1 with TRBJ1-2; 7 nucleotides align to TRBD1. Germline V lookup: CDR1 LGHDT, CDR2 YNNKEL (reference sequence). CDR3 size: 14 residues. Trimming at V came to 4 bases and at J to 4 bases, leaving 6 bases not matched to a gene.

The rearrangement links TRBV20-1 to TRBJ2-5, with 16 bases lining up with TRBD2. The J segment lost 2 bases and the V segment lost 6 bases, leaving 6 bases of the junction unmatched. This CDR3 comprises 16 residues. The V gene's germline CDR1 is DFQATT and CDR2 SNEGSKA (reference sequence). The CDR3 DNA reads TGCAGTGCCTCGGGACTAGCGGGGGGGCCTCAAGAGACCCAGTACTTC. It specifies CSASGLAGGPQETQYF.

The gene calls are TRBV29-1 and TRBJ1-4; no clear D gene. Germline loops: CDR1 SQVTM, CDR2 ANQGSEA. The CDR3 totals 11 residues. Trimming took off 4 bases at V and 5 bases at J, with 5 bases between the two ends. The CDR3 reads CSVGSNEKLFF. In DNA, the CDR3 is TGCAGCGTTGGAAGCAATGAAAAACTGTTTTTT. The full variable domain, its missing parts supplied by reference TRBV29-1 and TRBJ1-4, is SAVISQKPSRDICQRGTSLTIQCQVDSQVTMMFWYRQQPGQSLTLIATANQGSEATYESGFVIDKFPISRPNLTFSTLTVSNMSPEDSSIYLCSVGSNEKLFFGSGTQLSVL.

The chain combines TRBV20-1 with TRBJ2-1; a weak D match, TRBD2 (5 bases). The length of the CDR3 is 13 residues. V dropped 0 bases and J dropped 10 bases, with 13 bases sitting between them. Germline loops: CDR1 DFQATT, CDR2 SNEGSKA (reference sequence). The CDR3 coding sequence is TGCAGTGCTAGAGAAGGGAGTTTAGTGGAGCAGTTCTTC. Protein product: CSAREGSLVEQFF.